These 30 T cell receptor beta chains were sequenced from one sample in a study of neurological immune-mediated disorders. TCRdb reprocessed the 5' RACE reads via MiXCR and lists one record per CDR3 protein. Among tens of thousands of distinct CDR3 sequences listed, less than 2.5% were seen once. The source material was PBMCs. These receptors were collected from a man aged 50 to 60 with multiple sclerosis.

This clonotype was counted at least ten times. This chain uses TRBV20-1 with TRBJ2-5; 10 nucleotides line up with TRBD2. CDR1 is DFQATT, CDR2 SNEGSKA, per germline (reference sequence). This CDR3 spans 15 amino acids. J gave up 0 bases and V 5 bases, and 6 bases lay outside the gene matches. The CDR3 DNA sequence: TGCAGTGCTGGAGCTAGCGGGGGTTACCAAGAGACCCAGTACTTC. Translating it yields CSAGASGGYQETQYF.

This clonotype appeared many times. This chain joins TRBV15 and TRBJ1-4, with 7 bases fitting TRBD1. Germline V lookup: CDR1 LNHNV, CDR2 YYDKDF (reference sequence). J was trimmed by 5 bases and V by 2 bases; bases with no gene match: 8. The CDR3 loop spans 16 amino acids. This CDR3 reads CATSRPTGAVNEKLFF. As DNA, the CDR3 is TGTGCCACCAGCAGACCTACAGGGGCGGTGAATGAAAAACTGTTTTTT.

The chain links TRBV4-2 to TRBJ1-1; 9 positions agree with TRBD1. The CDR3 covers 14 residues. In germline, CDR1 is LGHNA, CDR2 YNFKEQ. The V gene end was trimmed by 5 bases and the J gene end by 1 base; junction bases not matched to a gene: 2. The CDR3 region has the DNA TGTGCCAGCAGCGGACAGGGGACGAACACTGAAGCTTTCTTT. Its protein is CASSGQGTNTEAFF.

This clonotype was observed at least ten times. The chain carries TRBV10-3 and TRBJ2-7; D tentatively reads TRBD1 or TRBD2 (5 bases each). CDR1 is ENHRY and CDR2 is SYGVKD in the germline V gene. V was cut by 4 bases and J by 2 bases, with 9 bases left in between. The CDR3 runs to 13 residues. In DNA, the CDR3 is TGTGCCATCAGTGTGGGACGGCCCTACGAGCAGTACTTC. Protein: CAISVGRPYEQYF.

This clonotype has a count of ten or more. The rearrangement uses TRBV9 and TRBJ2-7, with a weak D call TRBD1 (5 bases). CDR3 length equals 14 residues. Per germline, CDR1 SGDLS and CDR2 YYNGEE. Trimming shortened V by 0 bases and J by 4 bases, and 11 bases separated the two germline ends. CDR3 in amino acids: CASSVADSSYEQYF. The CDR3 region has the DNA TGTGCCAGCAGCGTAGCAGACAGTTCGTACGAGCAGTACTTC.

This clonotype was recorded many times. The chain has TRBV7-8 and TRBJ2-3, with TRBD2 as a possible D gene (5 bases). Trimming removed 5 bases from V and 6 bases from J, with 12 bases in between. Germline V gene data show CDR1 as SGHVS and CDR2 as FQNEAQ. This CDR3 region has 13 residues. The CDR3 sequence: CASSPGSGDTQYF. Here the CDR3 DNA reads TGTGCCAGCAGCCCGGGGAGTGGCGATACGCAGTATTTT.

Many counts were recorded for this clonotype. The V and J genes are TRBV15 and TRBJ2-5; no reliable D call. The CDR3 has 15 amino acids. Germline V lookup: CDR1 LNHNV, CDR2 YYDKDF (reference sequence). Trimming stripped 2 bases from V and 5 bases from J, with 15 bases between. The CDR3 DNA reads TGTGCCACCAGCAGACCCTCGGAAGGGATGGAGACCCAGTACTTC. Translating it yields CATSRPSEGMETQYF.

This clonotype was counted ten times or more. The J gene is TRBJ1-2, the V gene TRBV12-3 or TRBV12-4; D remains unclear. With 7 bases removed from V and 2 bases from J, the gap between germline ends came to 5 bases. The CDR3 contains 11 residues. The CDR3 coding sequence is TGTGCCAGCACCATAAACTATGGCTACACCTTC. The encoded protein is CASTINYGYTF.

This clonotype was counted ten times or more. The chain joins TRBV15 to TRBJ1-5; D remains ambiguous. The CDR3 covers 17 residues. In germline, CDR1 is LNHNV, CDR2 YYDKDF (reference sequence). V was clipped by 0 bases and J by 7 bases, with 19 bases between them. The CDR3 bases are TGTGCCACCAGCAGAGATCGCAGGCAGGTCGGATTGCAGCCCCAGCATTTT. This translates into CATSRDRRQVGLQPQHF.

A note on this clonotype: A much more abundant neighbour one base away suggests this may be a read error. This chain connects TRBV24-1 to TRBJ2-1; possibly TRBD2 for D (5 bases). The CDR3 extends over 11 amino acids. The germline V gene encodes CDR1 KGHDR and CDR2 SFDVKD. This chain's CDR3 is CDTSAEGEQFF. In DNA form, the CDR3 reads TGTGACACCAGCGCTGAGGGTGAGCAGTTCTTC.

This clonotype was seen at least ten times. The chain employs TRBV29-1 and TRBJ1-3; D is unclear. The CDR3 runs 16 residues. The V gene lost 8 bases and the J gene lost 0 bases, with 20 bases spanning the gap. Germline CDR1 SQVTM, CDR2 ANQGSEA. This CDR3 is CSFQKESGGSGNTIYF. The DNA for the CDR3 is TGCAGCTTTCAGAAGGAATCTGGAGGCTCTGGAAACACCATATATTTT.

This clonotype was seen repeatedly, ten times or more. The V and J genes are TRBV7-2 and TRBJ1-1; the D is unclear. Trimming took off 5 bases at V and 4 bases at J, with 8 bases between the two ends. The CDR3 consists of 12 residues. Germline CDR1 is SGHTA and CDR2 is FQGNSA. The CDR3 protein is CASSPYGTEAFF. The CDR3, as DNA: TGTGCCAGCAGCCCTTATGGCACTGAAGCTTTCTTT. Full variable domain (missing parts from reference TRBV7-2 and TRBJ1-1): GAGVSQSPSNKVTEKGKDVELRCDPISGHTALYWYRQSLGQGLEFLIYFQGNSAPDKSGLPSDRFSAERTGGSVSTLTIQRTQQEDSAVYLCASSPYGTEAFFGQGTRLTVV.

This clonotype was seen many times. The chain has TRBV5-6 and TRBJ1-5, with a weak D call TRBD1 (6 bases). The germline V and J ends were trimmed by 1 base and 4 bases, with 15 bases remaining between them. Looked up from germline, CDR1 is SGHDT and CDR2 is YYEEEE. The CDR3 consists of 16 residues. The CDR3 spells CASSLFRGAQNQPQHF. In DNA, the CDR3 is TGTGCCAGCAGCTTGTTCCGGGGGGCGCAGAATCAGCCCCAGCATTTT.

This clonotype was detected ten times or more. The chain recombines TRBV7-9 with TRBJ1-3; D might be TRBD1 (5 bases). This CDR3 is 15 amino acids long. Germline CDR1 is SEHNR and CDR2 is FQNEAQ (reference sequence). V dropped 1 base and J dropped 0 bases, with 7 bases sitting between them. CDR3 residues: CASSLDRLSGNTIYF. The CDR3 nucleotides read TGTGCCAGCAGCTTAGACAGGCTCTCTGGAAACACCATATATTTT. The full variable domain, rest sourced from reference TRBV7-9 and TRBJ1-3, is DTGVSQNPRHKITKRGQNVTFRCDPISEHNRLYWYRQTLGQGPEFLTYFQNEAQLEKSRLLSDRFSAERPKGSFSTLEIQRTEQGDSAMYLCASSLDRLSGNTIYFGEGSWLTVV.

The sample holds many counts of this clonotype. The rearrangement joins TRBV9 to TRBJ2-3; no firm D call. Germline CDR1 and CDR2: SGDLS and YYNGEE. V was shortened by 4 bases and J by 0 bases, with 9 bases between the two germline ends. The CDR3 runs to 14 residues. CDR3 amino acids: CASSSGYSTDTQYF. The CDR3 bases are TGTGCCAGCAGCTCAGGCTATAGCACAGATACGCAGTATTTT.

The chain uses TRBV5-1 and TRBJ2-1; D gene unclear. This CDR3 spans 13 amino acids. With 4 bases removed from V and 10 bases from J, the gap between germline ends came to 15 bases. From germline, CDR1 is SGHRS and CDR2 YFSETQ. The CDR3 here is CASSPGPGEEQFF. CDR3 in DNA: TGCGCCAGCAGCCCCGGACCCGGCGAGGAGCAGTTCTTC.

This clonotype showed up many times. V gene TRBV7-8 combines with J gene TRBJ1-3; 8 positions match TRBD1. V lost 3 bases, J lost 0 bases, and 7 bases stayed unmatched. Germline V CDR1 and CDR2: SGHVS, FQNEAQ. This CDR3 region has 17 residues. CDR3 loop: CASSFPTGALSGNTIYF. CDR3 bases: TGTGCCAGCAGCTTCCCGACAGGGGCGCTCTCTGGAAACACCATATATTTT.

This clonotype was counted many times. This chain links TRBV29-1 with TRBJ2-5; tentatively, D is TRBD1 or TRBD2 (5 bases each). Germline CDR1 is SQVTM and CDR2 is ANQGSEA. This CDR3 contains 14 residues. V gave up 7 bases and J gave up 3 bases, with 18 bases separating them. The CDR3 nucleotides read TGCAGCGGGAGGAGAGGTGGGGGAGAAGAGACCCAGTACTTC. Protein: CSGRRGGGEETQYF.

This clonotype was observed at least ten times. The chain uses TRBV7-9 and TRBJ1-5; 10 nucleotides align to TRBD1. CDR3 length equals 14 residues. CDR1 is SEHNR, CDR2 FQNEAQ, per germline (reference sequence). The V and J ends lost 5 bases and 7 bases, in that order; junction bases with no gene match: 5. The CDR3: CASSAGQGNQPQHF. For the CDR3, the DNA is TGTGCCAGCAGCGCGGGACAGGGGAACCAGCCCCAGCATTTT.

In its sample, this clonotype was seen many times. The chain uses TRBV3-1 and TRBJ1-6, with D tentatively TRBD1 (6 bases). The V gene's germline CDR1 is LGHDT and CDR2 YNNKEL (reference sequence). V shed 2 bases and J shed 7 bases, with 15 bases lying between them. CDR3 length equals 16 residues. The CDR3 DNA is TGTGCCAGCAGCCAACGTCGAGGGGGTTCCAATTCACCCCTCCACTTT. Its protein is CASSQRRGGSNSPLHF.

This clonotype was picked up many times. The CDR3 bases are TGTGCCACCAGTGATTCGACAGGGAAGTACCAAGAGACCCAGTACTTC. Residues: CATSDSTGKYQETQYF. The chain employs TRBV24-1 and TRBJ2-5; 7 bases line up with TRBD1. Germline V CDR1 and CDR2: KGHDR, SFDVKD. This CDR3 has 16 amino acids. The trim removed 2 bases at V and 0 bases at J, leaving 5 bases unmatched.

The table lists this clonotype with many counts. CDR3 bases: TGCAGTGCGACAACCCCCTCATCCAGTGAAAAACTGTTTTTT. Translation: CSATTPSSSEKLFF. The chain links TRBV20-1 to TRBJ1-4; D call uncertain. Germline V gives CDR1 DFQATT, CDR2 SNEGSKA (reference sequence). This CDR3 has 14 residues. The V and J ends lost 6 bases and 7 bases respectively, with 18 bases between them.

This clonotype was seen repeatedly, ten times or more. The chain uses TRBV5-1 and TRBJ2-5, with 15 bases identical to TRBD2. Per the germline V gene, CDR1 is SGHRS and CDR2 is YFSETQ. The CDR3 spans 16 residues. After removal of 4 bases from V and 5 bases from J, the junction contained 6 bases not matched to a gene. The CDR3 here is CASSLGTSGGQETQYF. DNA for the CDR3: TGCGCCAGCAGCCTCGGGACTAGCGGGGGGCAGGAGACCCAGTACTTC.

This clonotype was observed a handful of times. The chain links TRBV12-3 or TRBV12-4 to TRBJ2-5; 12 bases fit TRBD2. This CDR3 has 13 residues. J gave up 4 bases and V 6 bases, and 0 bases lay outside the gene matches. Written as DNA, the CDR3 is TGTGCCAGCAGACTAGCGGGGGGAGAGACCCAGTACTTC. Translated: CASRLAGGETQYF.

This clonotype was picked up many times. An end of the junction does not agree with germline; a read error may underlie this. The chain links TRBV5-1 to TRBJ2-1; TRBD2 matches 7 bases. Germline lookup yields CDR1 SGHRS and CDR2 YFSETQ. The CDR3 length is 12 residues. This CDR3 reads CASSLGDYPTHF. As DNA, the CDR3 is TGCGCCAGCAGCTTGGGGGACTACCCGACCCACTTC.

This clonotype was counted a few times. V usage is TRBV3-1 and J usage is TRBJ1-4; weak D call: TRBD1 (5 bases). The CDR3 runs to 13 residues. The V and J ends lost 4 bases and 7 bases respectively, with 10 bases between them. CDR1 is LGHDT and CDR2 is YNNKEL in the germline V gene (reference sequence). The CDR3 region has the DNA TGTGCCAGCAGCCGGAGTGGGGGTGAAAAACTGTTTTTT. Amino acid sequence: CASSRSGGEKLFF.

In this sample, this clonotype turned up many times. V usage is TRBV20-1 and J usage is TRBJ1-1; 7 bases are shared with TRBD1. Per the germline V gene, CDR1 is DFQATT and CDR2 is SNEGSKA (reference sequence). The V and J ends lost 1 base and 6 bases, in that order; junction bases with no gene match: 17. This CDR3 spans 17 amino acids. CDR3 in amino acids: CSARAGGQGLMWPEAFF. In nucleotides, the CDR3 is TGCAGTGCTAGAGCAGGGGGACAAGGACTGATGTGGCCTGAAGCTTTCTTT.

The sample holds many counts of this clonotype. The CDR3 coding sequence is TGTGCCAGCAGCACCCAAAAAGAGACCCAGTACTTC. Its protein product is CASSTQKETQYF. V and J are TRBV6-6 and TRBJ2-5; D remains ambiguous. Germline values: CDR1 MNHNY, CDR2 SVGAGI (reference sequence). V was cut by 6 bases and J by 3 bases, with 8 bases left in between. The CDR3 sequence is 12 residues long.

This clonotype was counted ten times or more. The V gene is TRBV7-9, the J gene TRBJ1-5; D not certain. V gave up 4 bases and J gave up 3 bases, with 13 bases separating them. Germline CDR1 SEHNR, CDR2 FQNEAQ (reference sequence). The CDR3 runs 15 residues. CDR3: CASSSTGIDNQPQHF. The CDR3 nucleotides are TGTGCCAGCAGCTCAACCGGGATCGACAATCAGCCCCAGCATTTT.

V is TRBV2 and J is TRBJ2-3, with D tentatively TRBD2 (5 bases). With 5 bases removed from V and 0 bases from J, the gap between germline ends came to 9 bases. CDR1 is SNHLY, CDR2 FYNNEI, per germline. This CDR3 comprises 14 residues. CDR3 in DNA: TGTGCCAGCAGTAAACTAGTCAGCACAGATACGCAGTATTTT. Translating it yields CASSKLVSTDTQYF.